The clone carrying this T cell receptor (beta chain) was counted a few times. Antigen specificity is unknown. The data are from a study of blood T cells in healthy people across ages. Study-level results: Both naive CD4+ cell counts and diversity were greater in long-lived donors than in aged donors. CMV status of donors was not determined, possibly confounding expanded clonotype changes.

The donors, healthy Caucasians from Russia, were aged roughly 6 to 100. There are 17 residues in the CDR3. V was clipped by 8 bases and J by 2 bases; unmatched bases: 12. Primed by a sample-barcoded 5' primer and a J-beta primer mix, a second PCR proceeded for roughly 7 to 12 cycles. Each CDR3 protein gets one entry after TCRdb re-called the 5' RACE reads with MiXCR. Seen here are hundreds of thousands of distinct CDR3 sequences, more than 25% observed once, and the top ten hold approximately 15%. The chain carries TRBV12-3 or TRBV12-4 and TRBJ2-2, with 9 nucleotides matching TRBD2. Sample: blood. The clonotype comes from an elderly woman in good health. The CDR3 region has the DNA TGTGCCAGCTGCTTGCTAGCGGGGCCCCAAAACACCGGGGAGCTGTTTTTT. It yields the protein CASCLLAGPQNTGELFF.